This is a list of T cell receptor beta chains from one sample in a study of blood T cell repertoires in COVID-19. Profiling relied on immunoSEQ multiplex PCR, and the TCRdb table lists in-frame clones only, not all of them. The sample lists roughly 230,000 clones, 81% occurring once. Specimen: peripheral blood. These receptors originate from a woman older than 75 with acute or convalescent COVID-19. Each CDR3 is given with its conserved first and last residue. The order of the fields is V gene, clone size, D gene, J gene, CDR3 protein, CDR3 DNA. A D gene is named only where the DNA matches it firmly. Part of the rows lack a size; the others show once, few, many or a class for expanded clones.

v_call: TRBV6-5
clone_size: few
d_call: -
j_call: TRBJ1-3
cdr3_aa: CASSYDRHSGNTIYF
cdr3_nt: TGTGCCAGCAGTTACGACCGACACTCTGGAAACACCATATATTTT

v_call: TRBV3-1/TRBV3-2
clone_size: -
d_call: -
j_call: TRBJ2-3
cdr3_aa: CASSRVGGSTDTQYF
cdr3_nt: TGTGCCAGCAGCCGAGTAGGAGGGAGCACAGATACGCAGTATTTT

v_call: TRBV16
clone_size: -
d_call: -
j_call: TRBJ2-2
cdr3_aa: CASSPDSFNTGELFF
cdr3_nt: TGTGCCAGCAGCCCGGACTCTTTTAACACCGGGGAGCTGTTTTTT

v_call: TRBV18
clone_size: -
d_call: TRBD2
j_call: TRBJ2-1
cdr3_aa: CASSPGLAGDKFF
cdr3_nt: TGTGCCAGCTCCCCGGGACTAGCGGGGGACAAGTTCTTC

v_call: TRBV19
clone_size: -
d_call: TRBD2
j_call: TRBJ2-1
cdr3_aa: CASSVAGGPGNEQFF
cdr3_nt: TGTGCCAGTAGCGTAGCGGGGGGGCCGGGGAATGAGCAGTTCTTC

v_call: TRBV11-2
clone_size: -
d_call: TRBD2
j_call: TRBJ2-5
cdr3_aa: CASSLGLAGGPLGSQYF
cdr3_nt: TGTGCCAGCAGCCTTGGTTTAGCGGGAGGGCCTCTCGGCTCCCAGTACTTC

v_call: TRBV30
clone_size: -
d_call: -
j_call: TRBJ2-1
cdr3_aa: CAWSARGKAYNEQFF
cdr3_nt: TGTGCCTGGAGTGCGCGAGGAAAAGCCTACAATGAGCAGTTCTTC

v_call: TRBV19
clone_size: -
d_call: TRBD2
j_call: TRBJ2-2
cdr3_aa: CASNFYGSGAGTGELFF
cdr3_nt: TGTGCCAGTAACTTCTACGGTAGCGGGGCCGGCACCGGGGAGCTGTTTTTT

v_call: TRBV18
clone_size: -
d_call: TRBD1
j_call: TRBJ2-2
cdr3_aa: CASSPGQETGELFF
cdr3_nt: TGTGCCAGCTCTCCGGGACAGGAAACCGGGGAGCTGTTTTTT

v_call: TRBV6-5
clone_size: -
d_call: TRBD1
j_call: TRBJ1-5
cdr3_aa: CASRMTGVNQPQHF
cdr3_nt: TGTGCCAGCAGGATGACAGGGGTTAATCAGCCCCAGCATTTT

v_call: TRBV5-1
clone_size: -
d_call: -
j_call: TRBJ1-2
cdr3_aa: CASSPDSDYGYTF
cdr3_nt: TGCGCCAGCAGCCCGGACAGTGACTATGGCTACACCTTC

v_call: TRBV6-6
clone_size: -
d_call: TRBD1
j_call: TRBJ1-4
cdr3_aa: CASSLLRGLQEKLFF
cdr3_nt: TGTGCCAGCAGTTTACTCAGGGGGCTGCAGGAAAAACTGTTTTTT

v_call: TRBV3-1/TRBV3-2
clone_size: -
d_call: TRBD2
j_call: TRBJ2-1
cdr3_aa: CASSQDRLAGVVEQFF
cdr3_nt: TGTGCCAGCAGCCAAGATCGACTAGCGGGAGTGGTTGAGCAGTTCTTC

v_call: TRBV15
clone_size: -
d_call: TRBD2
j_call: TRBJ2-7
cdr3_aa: CATTSGSSGEQYF
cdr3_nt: TGTGCCACCACTAGCGGGAGTTCTGGCGAGCAGTACTTC

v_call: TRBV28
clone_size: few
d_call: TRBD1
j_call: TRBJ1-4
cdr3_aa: CASSFPLGTGRGKLFF
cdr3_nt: TGTGCCAGCAGTTTCCCCTTAGGGACAGGCCGGGGAAAACTGTTTTTT

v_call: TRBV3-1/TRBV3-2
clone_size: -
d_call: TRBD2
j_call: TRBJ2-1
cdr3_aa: CASRFTSGGRLNNEQFF
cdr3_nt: TGTGCCAGCAGATTCACTAGCGGGGGCCGACTTAACAATGAGCAGTTCTTC

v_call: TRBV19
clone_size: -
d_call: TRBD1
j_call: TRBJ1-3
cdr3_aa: CASSRNRGNSGNTIYF
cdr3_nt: TGTGCCAGTAGCAGGAACAGGGGCAACTCTGGAAACACCATATATTTT

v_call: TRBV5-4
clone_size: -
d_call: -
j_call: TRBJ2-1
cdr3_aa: CASTNYGGYNEQFF
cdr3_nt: TGTGCCAGCACCAACTACGGCGGGTACAATGAGCAGTTCTTC

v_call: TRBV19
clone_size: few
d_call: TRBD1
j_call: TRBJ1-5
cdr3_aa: CASSFGQGAGQPQHF
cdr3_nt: TGTGCCAGTTCCTTTGGACAGGGGGCGGGTCAGCCCCAGCATTTT

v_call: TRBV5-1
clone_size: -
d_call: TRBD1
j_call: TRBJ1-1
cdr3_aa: CASSSKTGGNTEAFF
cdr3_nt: TGCGCCAGCAGCTCCAAGACAGGGGGGAACACTGAAGCTTTCTTT

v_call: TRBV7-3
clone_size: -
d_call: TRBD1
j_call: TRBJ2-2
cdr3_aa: CASSPRDRGTGELFF
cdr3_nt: TGTGCCAGCAGCCCTCGGGACAGGGGAACCGGGGAGCTGTTTTTT